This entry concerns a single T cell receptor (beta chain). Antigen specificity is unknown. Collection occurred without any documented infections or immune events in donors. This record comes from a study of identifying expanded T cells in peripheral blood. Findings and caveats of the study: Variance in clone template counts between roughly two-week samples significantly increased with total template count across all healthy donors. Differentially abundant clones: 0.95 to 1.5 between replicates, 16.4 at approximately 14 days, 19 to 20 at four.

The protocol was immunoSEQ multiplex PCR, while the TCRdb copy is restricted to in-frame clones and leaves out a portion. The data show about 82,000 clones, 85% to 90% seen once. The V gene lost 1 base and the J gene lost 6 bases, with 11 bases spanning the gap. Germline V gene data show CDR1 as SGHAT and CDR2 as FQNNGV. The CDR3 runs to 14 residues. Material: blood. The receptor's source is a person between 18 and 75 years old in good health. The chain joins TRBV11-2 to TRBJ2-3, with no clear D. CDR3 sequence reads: CASSLGSHGDTQYF. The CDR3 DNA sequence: TGTGCCAGCAGCTTAGGGTCCCATGGGGATACGCAGTATTTT.